Shown below are 15 T cell receptor beta chains from a single sample sequenced in a study of tumor and adjacent non-tumor tissue in lung cancer. A modified ARM-PCR protocol with three rounds of nested PCR amplified TCRbeta. Each CDR3 protein gets one entry after TCRdb re-called the multiplex PCR reads with MiXCR. This table holds under 250,000 distinct CDR3 sequences, about 71% found once. RNA was extracted from bulk tissue without any cell sorting. The sample was lung tumor tissue. Receptor source: a man between 60 and 75 years old with non-small cell lung cancer.

The V and J genes are TRBV4-2 and TRBJ1-2, with TRBD1 matching over 7 bases. Losses at the gene ends were 1 base for V and 7 bases for J; bases not matched to a gene: 9. This CDR3 contains 15 residues. Per the germline V gene, CDR1 is LGHNA and CDR2 is YNFKEQ. The CDR3 is CASSQASNRGSGYTF. The CDR3 bases are TGTGCCAGCAGCCAAGCTTCGAACAGGGGTAGTGGCTACACCTTC.

Many counts were recorded for this clonotype. The chain is built from TRBV29-1 and TRBJ2-3; tentative D call: TRBD2 (6 bases). The CDR3 is 15 residues long. Germline V gives CDR1 SQVTM, CDR2 ANQGSEA. Trimming pared 7 bases from V and 0 bases from J, leaving 17 bases between. The CDR3, as DNA: TGCAGCGCGATTCGGGAGCCAACTAGCACAGATACGCAGTATTTT. It is translated as CSAIREPTSTDTQYF.

Details on this clonotype: This could be a read error, since a much larger clone is one nucleotide away. The CDR3 DNA follows: TGCAGCGCTGAAGGGAGGGAGAGGAACATTCAGTACTTC. It is translated as CSAEGRERNIQYF. This chain links TRBV29-1 with TRBJ2-4; 7 nucleotides agree with TRBD2. There are 13 residues in the CDR3. CDR1 SQVTM and CDR2 ANQGSEA come from the germline V gene.

About this clonotype itself: Just one base apart from a much larger clone, this may be a read error. No conserved phenylalanine or tryptophan is present at the end of the CDR3, so a read error is the likely explanation. This sequence joins TRBV29-1 and TRBJ2-3; no firm D call. V shed 6 bases and J shed 3 bases, with 16 bases lying between them. The CDR3 totals 14 residues. From germline, CDR1 is SQVTM and CDR2 ANQGSEA. The chain's CDR3 is CSVDPGQATDTQYS. CDR3 nucleotide sequence: TGCAGCGTGGACCCGGGCCAGGCGACAGATACGCAGTATTCT.

This clonotype came up once. Sequence at one end of the junction differs from germline and may be a read error. Here the CDR3 reads CASSSGEHQTARGGTQYF. The CDR3 DNA follows: TGTGCCAGCAGCTCCGGGGAACATCAGACTGCCCGAGGCGGGACCCAATACTTC. The rearrangement joins TRBV11-1 to TRBJ2-5; D possibly corresponds to TRBD2 (6 bases). CDR3 length: 18 residues. The germline CDR1 and CDR2 sequences are SGHAT and FQDESV (reference sequence).

This clonotype was observed once. Since no conserved phenylalanine or tryptophan closes the CDR3, a read error is the likely cause. The chain couples TRBV6-6 to TRBJ1-5; 10 bases agree with TRBD1. Looked up from germline, CDR1 is MNHNY and CDR2 is SVGAGI (reference sequence). The CDR3 extends over 15 amino acids. CDR3 loop: CASSYGTGEMQPQHY. The CDR3 DNA reads as TGTGCCAGCAGTTATGGGACAGGGGAAATGCAGCCACAGCATTAT.

This clonotype was counted many times. CDR3 loop: CASTPRTGFSEAFF. CDR3 coding DNA: TGTGCCAGCACCCCACGGACAGGGTTTTCTGAAGCTTTCTTT. The chain couples TRBV12-3 or TRBV12-4 to TRBJ1-1, with 8 bases aligning to TRBD1. The CDR3 sequence is 14 residues long. The junction had 10 bases not matched to a gene; V was cut back by 7 bases and J by 6 bases.

As concerns this clonotype: One junction end disagrees with the germline gene, perhaps due to a read error. The rearrangement links TRBV6-1 to TRBJ1-1; D unclear. The V gene's germline CDR1 is MNHNS and CDR2 SASEGT. The CDR3 runs to 12 residues. This CDR3 is CAISENTWRAFF. In nucleotides, the CDR3 is TGTGCCATCAGTGAAAATACGTGGAGAGCTTTCTTC.

A note on this clonotype: This may be a read error, as it is one base from a much larger clone. The CDR3 sequence is CASSYPPGRGGSYEHYF. The CDR3 DNA follows: TGTGCCAGCAGTTACCCCCCAGGGCGGGGGGGAAGCTACGAGCATTACTTC. The rearrangement uses TRBV28 and TRBJ2-7; TRBD2 matches at 9 bases. The germline V gene has CDR1 MDHEN and CDR2 SYDVKM. The CDR3 length is 17 residues.

The genes are TRBV11-2 and TRBJ2-7; D ambiguous. The CDR3 runs 16 residues. Trimming pared 0 bases from V and 6 bases from J, leaving 18 bases between. Germline CDR1 SGHAT, CDR2 FQNNGV. CDR3 sequence (DNA): TGTGCCAGCAGCTTAGATCCCTGGGCAGATATCTGCGAGCAGTACTTC. Encoded protein: CASSLDPWADICEQYF.

The chain carries TRBV5-1 and TRBJ1-1; 7 bases are a match to TRBD1. V dropped 10 bases and J dropped 6; count of bases not matched to a gene: 15. Germline CDR1 SGHRS, CDR2 YFSETQ. This CDR3 has 14 amino acids. The CDR3 bases are TGCGCCTGCGTATCATCGACAGGGAGGTCTGAAGCTTTCTTT. This gives the protein CACVSSTGRSEAFF.

J is TRBJ1-6 and V is TRBV12-3 or TRBV12-4; D is unclear. The germline V and J ends were trimmed by 5 bases and 0 bases, with 8 bases remaining between them. The CDR3 length is 15 residues. The CDR3 protein is CASSPLNSYNSPLHF. CDR3 sequence (DNA): TGTGCCAGCAGTCCGTTGAACTCCTATAATTCACCCCTCCACTTT.

J is TRBJ1-2 and V is TRBV29-1, with D hard to call. Trimming pared 7 bases from V and 3 bases from J, leaving 15 bases between. The CDR3 has 13 residues. Germline V lookup: CDR1 SQVTM, CDR2 ANQGSEA. CDR3 coding DNA: TGCAGCGCTCGAGAGGAAGTAGACTATGGCTACACCTTC. Its protein product is CSAREEVDYGYTF.

At least ten counts were recorded for this clonotype. J is TRBJ1-1 and V is TRBV11-2; D gene unclear. With 4 bases removed from V and 3 bases from J, the gap between germline ends came to 3 bases. Per germline, CDR1 SGHAT and CDR2 FQNNGV. There are 11 residues in the CDR3. CDR3 sequence: CASSSYTEAFF. The CDR3 DNA reads as TGTGCCAGCAGCTCGTACACTGAAGCTTTCTTT.

The rearrangement links TRBV29-1 to TRBJ2-7; D not certain. Germline CDR1 and CDR2: SQVTM and ANQGSEA. The CDR3 is 12 amino acids. Trimming left V 1 base short and J 4 bases short, with 8 bases between. DNA of the CDR3: TGCAGCGTTGAAGGTCCTGGTTACGAGCAGTACTTC. Residues: CSVEGPGYEQYF.